This T cell receptor beta chain was sequenced in a study of cytomegalovirus exposure and HLA in healthy donors. Worth noting for this clone: Its antigen is unidentified.

Study-wide results and limits: Segments of the TCR beta V type were, in most cases, productive about 87% or about 30% of the time in an earlier analysis. A later analysis by the authors found several of the most significant clusters apparently linked to common viral pathogens. A later analysis linked a missense variant in DCLRE1C to the trimming of TCR beta V and J genes. An ancestry cluster, one associated with Asian ancestry, reportedly showed fewer N-insertions than the approximately 670-donor mean in a later analysis.

A multiplex PCR was run with 60 Vbeta primers and 13 Jbeta primers. The table came from immunoSEQ multiplex PCR; TCRdb's copy has only in-frame clones and leaves some out. The sample lists 150,000 to 200,000 clones, 10% to 15% seen once, with roughly 7.7% in the top ten. The CDR3 is 15 amino acids. The germline CDR1 and CDR2 sequences are MGHRA and YSYEKL. With V trimmed by 3 bases and J by 5 bases, 8 bases remained unmatched. The TCR was taken from a man in his forties or fifties in good health and CMV-seropositive. What was sequenced was PBMCs. The rearrangement uses TRBV4-1 and TRBJ2-7; 9 bases fit TRBD2. The CDR3 DNA reads TGCGCCAGCAGCCATTCCGGGACTAGCAGCGACGAGCAGTACTTC. Its translation is CASSHSGTSSDEQYF.